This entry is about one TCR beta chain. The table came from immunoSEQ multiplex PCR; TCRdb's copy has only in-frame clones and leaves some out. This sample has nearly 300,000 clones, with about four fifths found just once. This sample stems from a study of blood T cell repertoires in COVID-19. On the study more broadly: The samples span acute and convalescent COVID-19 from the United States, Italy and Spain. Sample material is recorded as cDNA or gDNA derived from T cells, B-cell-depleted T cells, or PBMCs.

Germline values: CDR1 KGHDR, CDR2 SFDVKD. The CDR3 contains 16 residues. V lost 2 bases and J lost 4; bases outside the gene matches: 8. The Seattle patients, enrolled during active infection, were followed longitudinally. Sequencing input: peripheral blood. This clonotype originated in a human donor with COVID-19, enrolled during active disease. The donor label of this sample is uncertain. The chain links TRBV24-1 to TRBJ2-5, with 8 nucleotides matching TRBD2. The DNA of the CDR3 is TGTGCCACCAGTGATTCCCTTCGGGGGGGGGTAGAGACCCAGTACTTC. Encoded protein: CATSDSLRGGVETQYF.